This T cell receptor beta chain was identified during a study of glioma-infiltrating T cells after dendritic cell vaccination. Whole-study context: Dendritic cell vaccine was injected intradermally three times, biweekly.

Input was around 1.9 ug genomic DNA, or all available if less. This table comes from immunoSEQ multiplex PCR, and its TCRdb copy is limited to in-frame clones, with some not included. This table has 65,000 to 80,000 clones, around 87% appearing once. V was shortened by 7 bases and J by 3 bases, with 10 bases between the two germline ends. Looked up from germline, CDR1 is SNHLY and CDR2 is FYNNEI. The CDR3 consists of 13 residues. The time point here: after dendritic cell vaccination, including at tumor progression/relapse. All glioblastoma patients lacked an isocitrate dehydrogenase mutation. The rearrangement joins TRBV2 to TRBJ2-1, with D maybe TRBD2 (6 bases). The source material was blood, sampled after dendritic cell vaccination. This receptor was obtained from a human donor with glioblastoma. CDR3 DNA sequence: TGTGCCAGCAATGGGGAGGTCTACAATGAGCAGTTCTTC. It codes for CASNGEVYNEQFF.